This is a list of T cell receptor beta chains from one sample in a study of immune evolution from preneoplasia to lung adenocarcinoma. Using immunoSEQ multiplex PCR, the repertoire was profiled, and TCRdb retains in-frame clones only, with some absent. The sample consists of about 6,300 clones, over 80% of them appearing once. The sample comprised FFPE lung adenocarcinoma in situ tissue. These receptors originate from a donor at least 70 years old with lung adenocarcinoma. CDR3s include the opening cysteine and the closing phenylalanine or tryptophan. D genes are given only for firm matches. The listing skips clone size in some rows; elsewhere it reads once, few, many or a size class.

j_call: TRBJ1-4
v_call: TRBV5-4
cdr3_length: 16
clone_size: NA
d_call: NA
cdr3_aa: CASSLAGAVGSEKLFF
cdr3_nt: TGTGCCAGCAGCTTGGCCGGAGCAGTCGGTAGTGAAAAACTGTTTTTT

j_call: TRBJ2-2
v_call: TRBV5-1
cdr3_length: 14
clone_size: NA
d_call: NA
cdr3_aa: CASSLDPGAGELFF
cdr3_nt: TGCGCCAGCAGCTTGGATCCGGGGGCCGGGGAGCTGTTTTTT

j_call: TRBJ2-5
v_call: TRBV19
cdr3_length: 15
clone_size: NA
d_call: NA
cdr3_aa: CASSIAYGGTQTQYF
cdr3_nt: TGTGCCAGTAGTATAGCATACGGCGGGACGCAGACCCAGTACTTC

j_call: TRBJ2-7
v_call: TRBV10-2
cdr3_length: 14
clone_size: few
d_call: TRBD2
cdr3_aa: CASSWIAGGGEQYF
cdr3_nt: TGCGCCAGCAGTTGGATAGCGGGAGGGGGCGAGCAGTACTTC

j_call: TRBJ2-1
v_call: TRBV6-1
cdr3_length: 14
clone_size: NA
d_call: TRBD1
cdr3_aa: CASRAGTGKDEQFF
cdr3_nt: TGTGCCAGCAGGGCCGGGACAGGGAAGGATGAGCAGTTCTTC

j_call: TRBJ2-5
v_call: TRBV7-6
cdr3_length: 15
clone_size: NA
d_call: NA
cdr3_aa: CASSLRGRRVETQYF
cdr3_nt: TGTGCCAGCAGCTTACGGGGAAGGAGGGTAGAGACCCAGTACTTC

j_call: TRBJ2-1
v_call: TRBV12-5
cdr3_length: 15
clone_size: NA
d_call: TRBD2
cdr3_aa: CASGKTSGPYNEQFF
cdr3_nt: TGTGCTAGTGGGAAAACTAGCGGGCCCTACAATGAGCAGTTCTTC

j_call: TRBJ1-3
v_call: TRBV7-6
cdr3_length: 14
clone_size: NA
d_call: NA
cdr3_aa: CASSQQSSGNTIYF
cdr3_nt: TGTGCCAGCAGCCAACAGAGCTCTGGAAACACCATATATTTT

j_call: TRBJ2-7
v_call: TRBV29-1
cdr3_length: 13
clone_size: NA
d_call: NA
cdr3_aa: CSVRDTRTYEQYF
cdr3_nt: TGCAGCGTCCGGGACACGAGAACCTACGAGCAGTACTTC

j_call: TRBJ2-1
v_call: TRBV5-1
cdr3_length: 18
clone_size: NA
d_call: TRBD2
cdr3_aa: CASSRWTEGLAVYNEQFF
cdr3_nt: TGCGCCAGCAGTCGTTGGACAGAAGGACTAGCGGTATACAATGAGCAGTTCTTC